This T cell receptor beta chain stems from a study of blood T cell repertoires in COVID-19. Some clones are missing from TCRdb's copy, which holds only in-frame ones; the method was immunoSEQ multiplex PCR. The sample holds about 140,000 clones, around 83% seen once. Trimming shortened V by 4 bases and J by 2 bases, and 15 bases separated the two germline ends. Germline loops: CDR1 WNHNN, CDR2 SYGVQD (reference sequence). This CDR3 is 15 amino acids long. This TCR was sampled from a human donor with acute or convalescent COVID-19. The donor label of this sample is uncertain. This rearrangement joins TRBV10-1 to TRBJ2-7; TRBD2 might be the D (5 bases). Material: peripheral blood. The CDR3: CASSGDEAVTYEQYV. Here the CDR3 DNA reads TGCGCCAGCAGTGGTGATGAAGCGGTAACCTACGAGCAGTACGTC.